This T cell receptor beta chain was captured in a study of control samples from healthy donors and cancer patients (dated by TCRdb to about 2020). This clone was observed a few times. Its antigen is unknown. Base-call qualities are not available, and no considerably larger clone is one nucleotide away. Libraries came from the immunoSEQ multiplex PCR assay. TCRdb retrieved this table from immuneACCESS and kept in-frame rearrangements only. Not all clones are present; in checked studies, unresolved V genes account for under half, and no reason is known for the remainder. The sample table records some 100,000 clones; roughly 87% of these occur just once. The top ten clones comprise roughly 18% of the sample. V gives up 4 bases and J gives up 7 bases, and the segment between their germline ends measures 15 bases. The germline V gene specifies KGHDR as CDR1 and SFDVKD as CDR2. From the cysteine up to the phenylalanine, the CDR3 has a length of 14 residues. Only the CDR3 portion is preserved as DNA: 42 bases, with reading frame beginning at the first base.

The source is a woman aged 50 to 60 in good health. The chain employs TRBV24-1 and TRBJ1-1; the D gene is not confidently resolved. The source material was blood. The nucleotide sequence reads TGTGCCACCAGTGACCCTGCCAGAGTACATGAAGCTTTCTTT. Its coded protein is CATSDPARVHEAFF.